The clone carrying this T cell receptor (beta chain) was detected only a few times. The sample originates from a study of blood T cell repertoires in COVID-19. The CDR3 is 15 amino acids. The V gene's germline CDR1 is KGHDR and CDR2 SFDVKD. V lost 9 bases and J lost 2, with 15 bases in between. Sequenced by immunoSEQ multiplex PCR; TCRdb stores in-frame clones only, minus some. The sample records some 380,000 clones, almost 90% being singletons. The sequence was collected from a man in his late teens or twenties with active or convalescent COVID-19. This chain links TRBV24-1 with TRBJ2-2; a weak D match, TRBD2 (6 bases). The sample comprised peripheral blood. The CDR3 loop is CATGVGGTNTGELFF. The CDR3 region has the DNA TGTGCCACCGGGGTTGGGGGGACCAACACCGGGGAGCTGTTTTTT.